This TCR beta chain comes out of a study of T cells in localized non-small cell lung cancer. Clones were read by immunoSEQ multiplex PCR, and TCRdb kept only the in-frame ones, dropping some. The sample contains fewer than 40,000 clones, nearly 80% of which appear only once. Study observations and caveats: Adjacent lung tissue had a median about 50 of the top 100 clones found in the tumor. Elevated circulating T cell density in blood was associated with longer overall survival.

The CDR3 extends over 13 amino acids. With 3 bases removed from V and 6 bases from J, the gap between germline ends came to 12 bases. Germline V gene lookup returns CDR1 SGHRS and CDR2 YFSETQ. This clone has only a few counts. Its antigen remains unknown. This chain connects TRBV5-1 to TRBJ1-1; tentative D call: TRBD1 (6 bases). This TCR came from a male donor at least 60 years old with stage II squamous cell lung carcinoma. Sequencing was performed on peripheral blood, taken before any cancer treatment. The CDR3 spells CASSYRVGAEAFF. CDR3 DNA: TGCGCCAGCAGCTACAGGGTAGGGGCTGAAGCTTTCTTT.